Listed below are T cell receptor beta chains from one sample, sequenced in a study of long-term antiretroviral therapy in people with HIV. TCRdb's copy holds only in-frame clones and misses some; the assay was immunoSEQ multiplex PCR. The repertoire consists of fewer than 40,000 clones, with approximately 97% occurring once and the leading ten covering about 3%. The sample in question was unsorted PBMCs, obtained 6.9 years after starting antiretroviral therapy. The receptor set was obtained from a man aged 25 to 45 with HIV. Each CDR3 is given with its conserved first and last residue. The order of the fields is V gene, clone size, D gene, J gene, CDR3 protein, CDR3 DNA. D genes are given only for firm matches. A row's size may be missing; if present it is once, few, many or a size class.

TRBV7-9	-	-	TRBJ2-3	CASSFSGYTDTQYF	TGTGCCAGCAGCTTTAGCGGTTACACAGATACGCAGTATTTT
TRBV4-1	-	-	TRBJ1-6	CASSQENNYRLKNSPLHF	TGCGCCAGCAGCCAAGAGAATAATTACAGGCTCAAAAATTCACCCCTCCACTTT
TRBV5-8	-	TRBD1	TRBJ2-2	CASSPGTESASAGELFF	TGTGCCAGCAGCCCAGGGACAGAGTCCGCTTCGGCCGGGGAGCTGTTTTTT
TRBV29-1	-	TRBD1	TRBJ2-3	CSAFPFGTGGADTQYF	TGCAGCGCTTTCCCCTTTGGGACAGGGGGTGCAGATACGCAGTATTTT
TRBV20-1	-	-	TRBJ2-7	CSAGSGSQYF	TGCAGTGCTGGAAGCGGGTCTCAGTACTTC
TRBV19	once	-	TRBJ2-2	CASSIGQNTGELFF	TGTGCCAGTAGTATCGGACAGAACACCGGGGAGCTGTTTTTT
TRBV12-5	-	-	TRBJ1-5	CASGLDFRRGDQPQHF	TGTGCTAGTGGTTTAGACTTCCGACGGGGTGATCAGCCCCAGCATTTT
TRBV18	-	TRBD2	TRBJ2-1	CASSPPGLAGSDEQFF	TGTGCCAGCTCACCCCCCGGACTAGCGGGATCTGATGAGCAGTTCTTC
TRBV9	-	-	TRBJ2-3	CASSNSGGAKFPHGPDTQYF	TGTGCCAGCAGCAATAGCGGCGGAGCAAAGTTCCCTCACGGTCCGGATACGCAGTATTTT
TRBV6-5	-	-	TRBJ1-1	CASSYSATPTEAFF	TGTGCCAGCAGTTACTCCGCGACCCCCACTGAAGCTTTCTTT
TRBV9	-	TRBD2	TRBJ2-1	CASSVGTSGRVYNEQFF	TGTGCCAGCAGCGTAGGAACTAGCGGGAGAGTATACAATGAGCAGTTCTTC
TRBV7-2	-	-	TRBJ2-3	CASRQGGADTQYF	TGTGCCAGCAGACAGGGAGGCGCAGATACGCAGTATTTT
TRBV11-3	-	-	TRBJ2-3	CASSLGGGGPRDTQYF	TGTGCCAGCAGCCTTGGTGGGGGGGGGCCTCGAGATACGCAGTATTTT
TRBV19	-	TRBD2	TRBJ2-1	CASSISGGADEQFF	TGTGCCAGTAGTATCAGCGGGGGGGCCGATGAGCAGTTCTTC
TRBV7-3	-	-	TRBJ1-1	CASSPGGSTEAFF	TGTGCCAGCAGCCCCGGGGGATCCACTGAAGCTTTCTTT
TRBV30	-	TRBD2	TRBJ2-3	CAWSGPRPVRLAGSRDTQYF	TGTGCCTGGAGTGGCCCCCGACCCGTTAGACTAGCGGGATCGCGAGATACGCAGTATTTT
TRBV7-9	-	-	TRBJ1-5	CASSPTAVQPQHF	TGTGCCAGCAGCCCAACGGCGGTTCAGCCCCAGCATTTT
TRBV6-4	-	TRBD2	TRBJ2-5	CASSAMGGETQYF	TGTGCCAGCAGTGCGATGGGAGGGGAGACCCAGTACTTC
TRBV29-1	-	TRBD2	TRBJ2-7	CSVDGRTSGSYEQYF	TGCAGCGTTGACGGGAGGACTAGCGGATCCTACGAGCAGTACTTC
TRBV19	once	-	TRBJ1-4	CASSPWVGEKLFF	TGTGCCAGTAGTCCCTGGGTGGGTGAAAAACTGTTTTTT
TRBV9	-	-	TRBJ2-5	CASSDGGLSPQETQYF	TGTGCCAGCAGCGACGGAGGGCTATCCCCCCAAGAGACCCAGTACTTC
TRBV29-1	-	-	TRBJ1-4	CSGGSSEKLFF	TGCAGCGGGGGAAGTAGTGAAAAACTGTTTTTT
TRBV14	-	TRBD1	TRBJ1-3	CASSQEQGVGNTIYF	TGTGCCAGCAGCCAAGAACAGGGGGTCGGAAACACCATATATTTT
TRBV27	once	-	TRBJ2-7	CASSFLRSDHEQYF	TGTGCCAGCAGTTTCCTTCGTAGCGACCACGAGCAGTACTTC
TRBV6-6	-	-	TRBJ1-2	CASSSDSFGYTF	TGTGCCAGCAGCTCGGACTCGTTTGGCTACACCTTC